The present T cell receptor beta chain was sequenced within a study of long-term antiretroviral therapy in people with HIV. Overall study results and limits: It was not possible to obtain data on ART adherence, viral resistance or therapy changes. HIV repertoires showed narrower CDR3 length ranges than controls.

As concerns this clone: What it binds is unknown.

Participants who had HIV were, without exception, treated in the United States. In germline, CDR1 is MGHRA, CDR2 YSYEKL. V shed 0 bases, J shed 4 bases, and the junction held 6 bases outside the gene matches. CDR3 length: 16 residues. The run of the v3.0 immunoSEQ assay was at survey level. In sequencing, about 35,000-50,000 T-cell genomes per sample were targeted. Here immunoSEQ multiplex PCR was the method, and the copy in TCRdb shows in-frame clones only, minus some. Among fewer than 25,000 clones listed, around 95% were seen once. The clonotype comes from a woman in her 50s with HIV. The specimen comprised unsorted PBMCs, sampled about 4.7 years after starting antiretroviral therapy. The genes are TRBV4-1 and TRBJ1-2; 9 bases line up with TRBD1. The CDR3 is CASSQDPGTGSYGYTF. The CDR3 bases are TGCGCCAGCAGCCAAGATCCCGGGACAGGGTCCTATGGCTACACCTTC.